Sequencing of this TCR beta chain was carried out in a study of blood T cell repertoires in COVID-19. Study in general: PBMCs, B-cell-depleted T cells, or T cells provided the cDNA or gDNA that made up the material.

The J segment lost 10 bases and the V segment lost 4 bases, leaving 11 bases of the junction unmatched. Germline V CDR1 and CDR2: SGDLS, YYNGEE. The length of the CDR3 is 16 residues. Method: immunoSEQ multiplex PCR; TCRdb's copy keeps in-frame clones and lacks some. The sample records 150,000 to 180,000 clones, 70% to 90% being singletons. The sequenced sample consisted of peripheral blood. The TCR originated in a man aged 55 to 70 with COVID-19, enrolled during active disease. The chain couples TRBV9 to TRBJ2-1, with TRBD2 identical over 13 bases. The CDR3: CASSPWTSGRKGEQFF. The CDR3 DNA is TGTGCCAGCAGCCCCTGGACTAGCGGGAGAAAAGGAGAGCAGTTCTTC.